This T cell receptor (beta chain) was observed in a study of cytomegalovirus exposure and HLA in healthy donors (dated by TCRdb to 2017 to 2019). In the study overall: In an earlier analysis of some 610 of the donors, 250 to 300 Gb of sequence data and about 110 million unique TCR beta sequences from about 179 million T cells were reported. The study combined high-throughput TCR immunosequencing, statistical association of individual TCRs with disease status, and machine learning to predict cytomegalovirus infection status. The later analysis used no new phenotypic data to find candidate immune exposures, relying instead on TCR beta sequences and their occurrence across donors. Of the 300 to 500 genotyped donors, 81% were placed in the genetic ancestry cluster associated with self-reported Caucasian donors. The number of typed donors differed by locus: roughly 629-630 for A, B, C, DRB1 and DQB1; approximately 520 for DQA1; some 590 for DPA1; and some 470 for DPB1. An earlier analysis of approximately 580 of the donors used high-throughput TCR beta sequencing to judge whether each TCR beta V gene segment behaved as functional or pseudogenic. In a later genetic analysis, genome-wide SNP genotypes for about three fifths of the roughly 670 donors were used, and that subset was treated as a discovery cohort. The T cell repertoires of around 670 subjects were profiled by immunosequencing and related to cytomegalovirus serostatus. The aim of the study was to test whether cataloging public T cell receptors could identify signatures of past pathogen exposure. A later analysis re-analyzed previously published TCR beta repertoires from 550 to 700 donors and added high-resolution HLA genotyping to study TCR occurrence patterns. Several DR-DQ haplotypes were handled as single units for association and clustering because linkage in the cohort was strong. HLA typing included class I and class II loci at four-digit resolution. Donor age, sex, ethnicity and CMV serostatus were collected together with the repertoire data. In addition to the first cohort of around 670 subjects, a separate validation cohort of 130 or so different subjects was used. Every discovery cohort repertoire had been produced on one sequencing platform. Across around 400 genotyped donors of the cohort, an average of roughly 230,000 unique TCR beta nucleotide sequences per donor were sequenced, and approximately 17% of those sequences were non-productive. An early release covering about 600 HLA-typed donors comprised about 300 gigabases of sequencing data and tens of millions of unique TCR sequences.

Concerning this clone: Its antigen is not yet known. No per-base quality is available; no much larger clone lies one base away.

In total, fewer than 750 healthy bone marrow donors made up the cohort. At the time of sampling, every cohort member was nominally healthy, though immune exposures that went unrecorded were likely present. The donor tested CMV seronegative, placing the donor among the roughly 350 seronegative members of the cohort. A peripheral blood sample was collected from each donor, and TCR beta sequencing was performed on peripheral blood mononuclear cells. The Qiagen DNeasy Blood Extraction Kit was used to extract genomic DNA from the blood cell samples. Libraries were built with the immunoSEQ multiplex PCR assay. For the multiplex PCR, a mixture combining 60 forward primers for TCR Vbeta segments and 13 reverse primers for TCR Jbeta segments was used. The CDR3 region of rearranged TCR beta genes was amplified from genomic DNA with a multiplex PCR assay. On the Illumina HiSeq System, the amplified TCR beta libraries were sequenced as 87-base-pair reads. On the study's bioinformatics: A later analysis tallied approximately 87 million unique TCR beta chains across the 700 or so repertoires, and approximately 9.9 million of those chains were shared by two or more donors. Raw reads were error-corrected and collapsed into unique sequences with a nearest-neighbor algorithm that merged closely related sequences to remove PCR and sequencing errors. CDR3 sequences were aligned to IMGT reference sequences to assign V, D and J gene segments. For a sequence to be retained, at least a six-nucleotide match to both a V gene segment and a J gene segment was required. Rearrangements were classified as productive when the CDR3 lacked stop codons and remained in frame with V and J, and all other rearrangements were classified as non-productive. CDR3 was defined according to IMGT convention as the region running from the second conserved V-encoded cysteine to the conserved J-encoded phenylalanine. In an earlier analysis of more than 550 of the donors, sequences lacking an unambiguous match to a single V gene segment were excluded. In an earlier analysis of 587 of the donors, V segments were called functional above 56.7% productive rearrangements and were called segregating when the between-donor standard deviation exceeded 5%. To diagnose cytomegalovirus status from the catalog of TCR beta chain sequences, a statistical classification framework was built. In a later analysis, V and J genes were assigned by comparing TCR nucleotide sequences against IMGT/GENE-DB human TR gene sequences. In a later analysis, CDR3 sequences and most-parsimonious VDJ recombination scenarios were assigned using the TCRdist pipeline. A later analysis defined each TCR beta chain by its CDR3 amino acid sequence plus V-gene family, and excluded reads lacking a unique V-gene family. As a way to deal with suspected cross-contamination and a sequencing artifact, a later analysis dropped roughly 620 nucleotide sequences that were highly shared and had low generation probability. In a later analysis, a clonal expansion index was calculated for each public chain from normalized within-repertoire ranks of inferred template counts. In a later analysis, generation probabilities were computed using a VDJ recombination model fitted to out-of-frame rearrangements, and the results were checked against IGoR. In a later analysis, hypergeometric tests were used to score TCR-TCR, TCR-HLA and TCR-CMV co-occurrence, with a repertoire-size bias correction applied to TCR pairs. False discovery rates were estimated in a later analysis by permuting HLA or CMV assignments 20 times. In a later analysis, co-occurring TCRs were grouped using DBSCAN, with TCRdist sequence similarity added in when clustering inside HLA-allele-positive subsets. Repertoires with fewer than 30,000 or more than 120,000 public chains, plus five repertoires with anomalous nucleotide sharing, were excluded from co-occurrence clustering. The table comes from immuneACCESS by way of TCRdb, which keeps in-frame sequences with V and J called. Part of the clones is missing from these tables; in studies checked, under half for an unresolved V gene and the rest for unknown reasons. From that table come the V and J calls and clone size; the DNA was used to work out D and trimming. The sample table contains 160,000 or so clones; only one count was recorded for around 83% of them. The ten largest clones take up roughly 2.4% of the sample.

The study at large found these results: The presence/absence analyses assumed that sequencing depth was roughly uniform across donors, and that assumption may not be true. According to a later analysis, parvovirus B19, influenza, CMV and Epstein-Barr virus appeared linked to several top co-occurrence clusters. The classifier was reported to diagnose cytomegalovirus status with high specificity and sensitivity in both the original and validation cohorts. A later analysis found that most CMV-associated TCR beta chains appeared HLA-restricted, with HLA associations seemingly driven largely by CMV exposure. CMV serostatus was the only immune exposure information available for the cohort. Because HLA typing was missing for some donors at each locus, association tests included only the typed subset. Correlated functional status among segregating V segments might reflect linkage disequilibrium, but an unknown experimental factor could not be ruled out. In an earlier analysis of some 500 of the donors, most TCR beta V segments were observed in productive rearrangements about 87% or about 30% of the time, broadly matching IMGT annotations. A further reported finding was that TCR beta sequences accurately predicted the HLA-A and HLA-B alleles for most subjects in the first cohort. Over 15 rarely observed V segments, including chromosome 9 orphons, were excluded from the earlier analysis of about 610 of the donors because counts were too low. At a false discovery rate of 0.05, a later analysis linked 16,951 TCR beta sequences to specific HLA alleles. Assigning TCR associations to individual alleles was difficult when HLA alleles, especially DR and DQ, strongly co-occurred. According to a later analysis, TCR association rates differed among HLA loci, with DRB1 alleles showing the most associated TCRs and HLA-C alleles showing the fewest. In the study, approximately 150 TCR beta chains were listed as associated with cytomegalovirus. According to the authors, the approach could potentially be generalized to other disease states and immunological phenotypes. V-gene and J-gene trimming of TCR beta chains was associated with a missense DCLRE1C variant in a later genetic analysis, and the association was replicated in an independent cohort. Compared with equally common non-associated chains, HLA-associated TCR beta chains in a later analysis were more clonally expanded and had lower generation probabilities. A few of the identified cytomegalovirus-associated TCR beta chains were confirmed in vitro to be specific for cytomegalovirus antigens. A cluster of highly shared sequence variants was judged likely to represent a technical artifact of the sequencing pipeline. The cohort was sequenced for TCR beta chains only, and without alpha or paired-chain data the features that could be detected were limited. A later genetic analysis reported fewer N-insertions in productive TCRs among donors in an Asian-associated ancestry cluster than the approximately 670-donor mean. Across donors, most TCR sequences were observed very rarely, whereas some public TCRs were present in many individuals.

Sample: PBMCs. This TCR came from a woman under 30 in good health and CMV-seronegative.

Here the CDR3 is given as CASSLRSGYEQYF. At the DNA level, the sequence is TGTGCCAGCAGCTTAAGGTCGGGATACGAGCAGTACTTC. The chain is encoded by TRBV7-2 joined to TRBJ2-7; D gene: possibly TRBD2, on 5 matching bases. Per the germline V gene, SGHTA is the CDR1 and FQGNSA is the CDR2. V and J lose 2 bases and 4 bases, and a span of 9 bases separates them. The CDR3 spans 13 residues, from the cysteine through the phenylalanine. Of the read, only the CDR3 DNA is kept; its 39 bases are in frame from base 1.